The entry below gives a single TCR beta chain sequence along with its context. The target antigen is unknown. V shed 5 bases, J shed 5 bases, and the junction held 5 bases outside the gene matches. The CDR3 is 15 residues long. Together with a sample-barcoded 5' primer, a J-beta primer mix was included in a second PCR lasting 7 to 11 cycles. A tag from a template-switch adaptor with 12 random nucleotides marked each cDNA molecule. MiXCR was run by TCRdb on the 5' RACE reads, yielding one entry per CDR3 protein. The sample holds around 1.5 million distinct CDR3 sequences, approximately 59% seen once. This specimen comes from a study of blood T cells in healthy people across ages. Whole-study results and caveats: The recorded TCR beta diversity per million T cells decreased in a roughly linear manner with age. PBMCs left unsorted prevented a conclusive naive versus antigen-experienced comparison.

The chain uses TRBV12-3 or TRBV12-4 and TRBJ2-4, with 11 bases fitting TRBD2. Sequenced: blood. This TCR was recovered from a young man in good health. The CDR3 loop reads CASSHGGLAENIQYF. CDR3 nucleotide sequence: TGTGCCAGCAGTCACGGGGGACTAGCGGAAAACATTCAGTACTTC.